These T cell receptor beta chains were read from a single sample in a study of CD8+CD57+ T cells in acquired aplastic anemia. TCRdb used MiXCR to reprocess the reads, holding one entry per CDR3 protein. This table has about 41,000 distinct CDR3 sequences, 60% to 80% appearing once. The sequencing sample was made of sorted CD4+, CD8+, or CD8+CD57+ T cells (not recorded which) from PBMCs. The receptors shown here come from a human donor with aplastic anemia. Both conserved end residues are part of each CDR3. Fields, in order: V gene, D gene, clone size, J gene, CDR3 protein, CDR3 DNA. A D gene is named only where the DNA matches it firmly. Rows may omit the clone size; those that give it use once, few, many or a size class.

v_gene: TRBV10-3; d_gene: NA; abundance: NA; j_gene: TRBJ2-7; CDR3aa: CAISESSGSNEQYF; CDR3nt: TGTGCCATCAGTGAGTCCTCAGGGTCGAACGAGCAGTACTTC
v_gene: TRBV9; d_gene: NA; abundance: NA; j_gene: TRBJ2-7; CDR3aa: CASSVGQFYEQYF; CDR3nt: TGTGCCAGCAGCGTAGGGCAGTTCTACGAGCAGTACTTC
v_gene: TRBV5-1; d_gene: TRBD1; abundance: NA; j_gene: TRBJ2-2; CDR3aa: CASSNRQGRSGELFF; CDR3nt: TGCGCCAGCAGCAACCGACAGGGGAGATCCGGGGAGCTGTTTTTT
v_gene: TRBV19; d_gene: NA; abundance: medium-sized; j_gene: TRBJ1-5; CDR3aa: CASSLNSNQPQHF; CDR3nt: TGTGCCAGTAGTTTAAATAGCAATCAGCCCCAGCATTTT
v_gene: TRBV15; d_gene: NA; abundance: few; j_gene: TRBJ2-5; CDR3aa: CATSSYSGFRETQYF; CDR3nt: TGTGCCACCAGCAGTTACTCGGGGTTCAGGGAGACCCAGTACTTC
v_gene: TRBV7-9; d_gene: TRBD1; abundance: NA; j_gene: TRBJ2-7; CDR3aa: CAAARTGGEQYF; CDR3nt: TGTGCCGCGGCCAGGACAGGGGGCGAGCAGTACTTC
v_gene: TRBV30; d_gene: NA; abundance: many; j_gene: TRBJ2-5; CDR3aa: CAWSSQGETQYF; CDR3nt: TGTGCCTGGAGTTCCCAGGGGGAGACCCAGTACTTC
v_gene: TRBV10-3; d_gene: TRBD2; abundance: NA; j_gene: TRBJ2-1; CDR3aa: CAIRLEREHNEQFF; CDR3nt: TGTGCCATCAGACTTGAGCGGGAGCACAATGAGCAGTTCTTC
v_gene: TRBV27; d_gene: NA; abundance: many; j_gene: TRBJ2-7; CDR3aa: CASRPGWSYEQYF; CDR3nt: TGTGCCAGCAGGCCAGGGTGGTCCTACGAGCAGTACTTC
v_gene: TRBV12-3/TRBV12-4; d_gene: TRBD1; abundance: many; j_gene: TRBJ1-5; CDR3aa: CASSLTGTVNQPQHF; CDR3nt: TGTGCCAGCAGTCTGACCGGGACAGTTAATCAGCCCCAGCATTTT
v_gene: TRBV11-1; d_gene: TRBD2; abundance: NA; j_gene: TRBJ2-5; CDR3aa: CASSTLGLAGGQETQYF; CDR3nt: TGTGCCAGCAGCACCCTCGGACTAGCGGGGGGGCAGGAGACCCAGTACTTC
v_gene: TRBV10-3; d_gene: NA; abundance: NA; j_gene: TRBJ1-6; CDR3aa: CAISGSGDNSPLHF; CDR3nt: TGTGCCATCAGTGGGTCAGGGGACAATTCACCCCTCCACTTT
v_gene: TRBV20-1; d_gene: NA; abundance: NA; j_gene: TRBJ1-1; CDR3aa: CSATPSTPNTEAFF; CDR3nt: TGCAGTGCTACCCCTTCCACACCGAACACTGAAGCTTTCTTT
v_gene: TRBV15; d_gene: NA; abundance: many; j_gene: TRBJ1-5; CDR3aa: CATALGSNQPQHF; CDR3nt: TGTGCCACCGCCCTGGGTAGCAATCAGCCCCAGCATTTT
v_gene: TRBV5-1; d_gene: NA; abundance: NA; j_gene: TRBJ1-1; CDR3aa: CASSLRTVMNTEAFF; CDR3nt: TGCGCCAGCAGCCTAAGGACCGTTATGAACACTGAAGCTTTCTTT
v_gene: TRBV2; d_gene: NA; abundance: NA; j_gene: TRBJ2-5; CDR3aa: CASRDQETQYF; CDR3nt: TGTGCCAGCAGAGATCAAGAGACCCAGTACTTC
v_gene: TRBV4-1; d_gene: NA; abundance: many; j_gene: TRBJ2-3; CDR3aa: CASSLRPLQGGLTDTQYF; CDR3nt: TGCGCCAGCAGCCTCAGGCCCCTCCAGGGTGGACTCACAGATACGCAGTATTTT
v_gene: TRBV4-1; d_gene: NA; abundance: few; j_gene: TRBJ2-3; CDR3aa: CASSPRDLEIRDTQYF; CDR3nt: TGCGCCAGCAGCCCCCGGGACTTGGAGATTCGGGATACGCAGTATTTT
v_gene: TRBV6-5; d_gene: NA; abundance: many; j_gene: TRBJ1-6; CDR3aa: CASSYGDLSPLHF; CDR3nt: TGTGCCAGCAGTTACGGGGATCTCTCACCCCTCCACTTT
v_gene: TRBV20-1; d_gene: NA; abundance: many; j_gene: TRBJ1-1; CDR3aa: CSARDSEGGDTEAFF; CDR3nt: TGCAGTGCTAGAGATTCAGAAGGGGGGGACACTGAAGCTTTCTTT
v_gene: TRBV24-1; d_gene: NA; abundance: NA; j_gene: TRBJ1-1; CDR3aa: CATSDFTGSEAFF; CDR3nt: TGTGCCACCAGTGATTTTACAGGGTCTGAAGCTTTCTTT
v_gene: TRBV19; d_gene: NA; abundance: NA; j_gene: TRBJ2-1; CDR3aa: CASSIDPISNEQFF; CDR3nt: TGTGCCAGTAGTATAGACCCTATTAGCAATGAGCAGTTCTTC
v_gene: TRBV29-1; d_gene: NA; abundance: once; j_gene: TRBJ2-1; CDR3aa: CSVPSLRRERGNEQFF; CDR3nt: TGCAGCGTTCCCTCCCTACGCAGGGAGCGTGGGAATGAGCAGTTCTTC
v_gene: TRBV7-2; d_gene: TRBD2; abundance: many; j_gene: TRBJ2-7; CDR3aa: CASSLKLAGAEQYF; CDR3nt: TGTGCCAGCAGCTTAAAACTAGCGGGGGCAGAGCAGTACTTC
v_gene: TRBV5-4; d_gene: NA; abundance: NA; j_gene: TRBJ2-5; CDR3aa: CASSPVGETQYF; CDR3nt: TGTGCCAGCAGCCCGGTGGGAGAGACCCAGTACTTC
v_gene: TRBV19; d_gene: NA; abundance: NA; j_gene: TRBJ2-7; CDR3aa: CASIVHWGEEQYF; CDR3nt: TGTGCCAGTATCGTGCATTGGGGGGAAGAGCAGTACTTC
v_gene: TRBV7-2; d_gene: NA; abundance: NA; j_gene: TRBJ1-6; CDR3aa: CASSPGVSYNSPLHF; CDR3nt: TGTGCCAGCAGCCCAGGGGTCTCCTATAATTCACCCCTCCACTTT
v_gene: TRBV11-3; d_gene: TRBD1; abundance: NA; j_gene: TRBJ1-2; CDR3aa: CASSQDRVVLGYTF; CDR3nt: TGTGCCAGCAGCCAAGACAGGGTGGTTCTAGGCTACACCTTC
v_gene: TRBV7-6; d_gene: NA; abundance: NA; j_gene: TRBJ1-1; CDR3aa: CASNPSVGTNTEAFF; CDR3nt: TGTGCCAGCAATCCGTCGGTAGGGACGAACACTGAAGCTTTCTTT
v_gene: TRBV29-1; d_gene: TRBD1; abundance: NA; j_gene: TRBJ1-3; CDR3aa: CSVGGTGSGNTIYF; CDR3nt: TGCAGCGTTGGGGGGACAGGCTCTGGAAACACCATATATTTT
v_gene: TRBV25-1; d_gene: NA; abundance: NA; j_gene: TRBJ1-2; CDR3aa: CASTDSNYGYTF; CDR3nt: TGTGCCAGCACGGACAGCAACTATGGCTACACCTTC
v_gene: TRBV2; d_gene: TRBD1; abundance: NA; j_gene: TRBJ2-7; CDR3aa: CASSRVRGLYEQYF; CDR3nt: TGTGCCAGCAGCAGAGTTAGGGGGCTCTACGAGCAGTACTTC
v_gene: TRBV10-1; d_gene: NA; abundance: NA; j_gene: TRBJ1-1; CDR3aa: CATMPDYRQIAMTEAFF; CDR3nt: TGCGCCACCATGCCAGATTACAGGCAAATCGCGATGACTGAAGCTTTCTTT
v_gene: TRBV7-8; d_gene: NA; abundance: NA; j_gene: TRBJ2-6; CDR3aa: CASSLALGSNVLTF; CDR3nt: TGTGCCAGCAGTTTAGCTCTGGGGTCCAACGTCCTGACTTTC
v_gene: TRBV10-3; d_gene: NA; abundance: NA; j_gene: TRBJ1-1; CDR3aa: CAISREKQEAFF; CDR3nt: TGTGCCATCAGTAGGGAAAAACAGGAAGCTTTCTTT
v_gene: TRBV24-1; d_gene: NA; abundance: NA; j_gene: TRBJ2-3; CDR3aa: CATSRAGTDTQYF; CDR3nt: TGTGCCACCTCAAGGGCTGGCACAGATACGCAGTATTTT
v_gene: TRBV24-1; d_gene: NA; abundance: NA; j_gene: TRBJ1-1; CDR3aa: CATSNPLGTEAFF; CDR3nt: TGTGCCACCAGTAACCCACTGGGCACTGAAGCTTTCTTT
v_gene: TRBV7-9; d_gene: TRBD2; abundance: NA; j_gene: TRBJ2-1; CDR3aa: CASSPAGGLEQFF; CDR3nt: TGTGCCAGCAGCCCAGCGGGGGGGCTGGAGCAGTTCTTC
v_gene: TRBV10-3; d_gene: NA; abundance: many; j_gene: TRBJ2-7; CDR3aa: CAITRGTESEQYF; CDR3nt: TGTGCCATCACCAGAGGCACAGAGAGCGAGCAGTACTTC
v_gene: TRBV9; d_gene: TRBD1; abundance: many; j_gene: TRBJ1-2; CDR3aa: CASSADRGLYGYTF; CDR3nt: TGTGCCAGCAGCGCAGACAGGGGGCTTTATGGCTACACCTTC
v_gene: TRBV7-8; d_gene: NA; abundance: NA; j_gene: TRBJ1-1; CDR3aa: CASSPPGPEGTEAFF; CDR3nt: TGTGCCAGCAGCCCTCCGGGACCCGAGGGCACTGAAGCTTTCTTT
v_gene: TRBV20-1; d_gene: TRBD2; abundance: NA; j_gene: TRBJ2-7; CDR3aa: CSARDPSLGGSSEQYF; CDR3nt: TGCAGTGCTAGAGATCCATCGTTGGGAGGGTCCTCCGAGCAGTACTTC
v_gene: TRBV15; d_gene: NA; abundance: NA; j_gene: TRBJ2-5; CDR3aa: CATSIHPGETQYF; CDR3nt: TGTGCCACCAGCATCCATCCGGGAGAGACCCAGTACTTC
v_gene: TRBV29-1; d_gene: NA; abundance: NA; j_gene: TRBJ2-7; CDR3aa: CSAFGGVQRTGYEQYF; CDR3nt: TGCAGCGCCTTTGGTGGGGTGCAACGGACTGGGTACGAGCAGTACTTC
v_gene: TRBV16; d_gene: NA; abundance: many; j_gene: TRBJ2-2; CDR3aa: CASSQNGRELFF; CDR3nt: TGTGCCAGCAGCCAAAACGGGCGGGAGCTGTTTTTT
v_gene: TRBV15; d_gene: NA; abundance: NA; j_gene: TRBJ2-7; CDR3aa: CATSRDLGRVYEQYF; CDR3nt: TGTGCCACCAGCAGAGATCTAGGCAGGGTCTACGAGCAGTACTTC
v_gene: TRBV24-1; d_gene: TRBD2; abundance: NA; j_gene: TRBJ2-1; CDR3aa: CATSDAGGPDEQFF; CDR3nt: TGTGCCACCAGTGATGCGGGAGGGCCCGATGAGCAGTTCTTC
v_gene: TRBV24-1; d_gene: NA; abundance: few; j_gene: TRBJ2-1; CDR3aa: CATSRGGFEQFF; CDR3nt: TGTGCCACCAGTCGCGGAGGGTTCGAGCAGTTCTTC
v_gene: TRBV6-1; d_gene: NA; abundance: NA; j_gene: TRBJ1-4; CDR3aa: CASSEGSITTNEKLFF; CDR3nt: TGTGCCAGCAGTGAAGGGTCTATAACAACTAATGAAAAACTGTTTTTT
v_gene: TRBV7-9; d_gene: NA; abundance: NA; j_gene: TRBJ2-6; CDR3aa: CASNSWSGANVLTF; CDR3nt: TGTGCCAGCAACTCTTGGTCTGGGGCCAACGTCCTGACTTTC
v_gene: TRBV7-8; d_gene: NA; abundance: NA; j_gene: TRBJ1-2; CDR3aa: CASSFRQYYGYTF; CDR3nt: TGTGCCAGCAGCTTCCGGCAGTACTATGGCTACACCTTC
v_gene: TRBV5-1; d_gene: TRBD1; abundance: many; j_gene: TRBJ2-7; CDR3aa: CASSLQGYEQYF; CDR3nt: TGCGCCAGCAGCTTACAGGGGTACGAGCAGTACTTC
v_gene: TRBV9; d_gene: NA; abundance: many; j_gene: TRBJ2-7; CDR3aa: CASSVDGGPYEQYF; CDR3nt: TGTGCCAGCAGCGTAGATGGGGGCCCCTACGAGCAGTACTTC
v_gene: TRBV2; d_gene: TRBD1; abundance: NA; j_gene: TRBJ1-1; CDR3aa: CASSPTGAAFF; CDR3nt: TGTGCCAGCAGTCCTACAGGGGCGGCTTTCTTT
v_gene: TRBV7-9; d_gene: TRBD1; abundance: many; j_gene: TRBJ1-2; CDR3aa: CASSLGTGDYGYTF; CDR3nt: TGTGCCAGCAGCTTAGGGACAGGGGACTATGGCTACACCTTC
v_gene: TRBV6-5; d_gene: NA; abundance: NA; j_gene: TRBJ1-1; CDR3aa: CASSYSIGGARGEAFF; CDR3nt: TGTGCCAGCAGTTACTCCATTGGGGGGGCGAGAGGTGAAGCTTTCTTT
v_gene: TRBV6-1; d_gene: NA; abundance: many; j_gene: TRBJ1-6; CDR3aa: CASRPADSYNSPLHF; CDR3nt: TGTGCCAGCAGGCCCGCGGATTCCTATAATTCACCCCTCCACTTT
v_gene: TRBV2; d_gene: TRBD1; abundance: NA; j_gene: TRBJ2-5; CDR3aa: CASSRDSQETQYF; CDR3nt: TGTGCCAGCAGTCGGGACAGCCAAGAGACCCAGTACTTC
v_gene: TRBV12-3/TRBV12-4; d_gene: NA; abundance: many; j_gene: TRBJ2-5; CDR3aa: CASTNDGSGIQETQYF; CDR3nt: TGTGCCAGCACCAACGATGGGAGCGGAATTCAAGAGACCCAGTACTTC